Listed here are 8 T cell receptor beta chains from one sample, sequenced in a study of blood T cell repertoires in COVID-19. Assay: immunoSEQ multiplex PCR; the TCRdb copy retains only in-frame clones and omits some. The table has roughly 120,000 clones, approximately 83% seen once. The specimen was peripheral blood. These TCRs come from a man older than 75 with acute or convalescent COVID-19.

V and J are TRBV10-3 and TRBJ2-7; a possible D gene is TRBD1 (5 bases). The CDR3 runs 12 residues. The V end lost 5 bases, the J end lost 2 bases, and 7 bases lay between the germline ends. Germline CDR1 and CDR2: ENHRY and SYGVKD. CDR3: CAISSQAYEQYF. The CDR3 DNA sequence: TGTGCCATCAGTTCACAGGCCTACGAGCAGTACTTC.

The chain combines TRBV6-5 with TRBJ2-3; 7 bases map to TRBD1. CDR3 length: 15 residues. After removal of 0 bases from V and 2 bases from J, the junction contained 2 bases not matched to a gene. Germline V gives CDR1 MNHEY, CDR2 SVGAGI. CDR3 residues: CASSYSGTATDTQYF. DNA of the CDR3: TGTGCCAGCAGTTACTCGGGGACAGCCACAGATACGCAGTATTTT.

This clone was counted once. The chain couples TRBV19 to TRBJ2-3; TRBD2 matches at 12 bases. Germline-derived CDR1 and CDR2 are LNHDA and SQIVND (reference sequence). V dropped 9 bases and J dropped 4; count of bases not matched to a gene: 8. The CDR3 has 15 residues. The CDR3 sequence: CASQPLAGGADTQYF. The DNA of the CDR3 is TGTGCCAGCCAGCCACTAGCGGGAGGCGCAGATACGCAGTATTTT.

The genes are TRBV20-1 and TRBJ2-5; D might be TRBD2 (5 bases). The CDR3 length is 11 residues. From germline, CDR1 is DFQATT and CDR2 SNEGSKA (reference sequence). V lost 7 bases and J lost 5, with 11 bases in between. CDR3 loop: CSVRARETQYF. For the CDR3, the DNA is TGCAGTGTGAGGGCCAGGGAGACCCAGTACTTC.

The V call is TRBV5-8, the J call TRBJ2-3; D is possibly TRBD1 (7 bases). This CDR3 contains 16 residues. V was cut by 0 bases and J by 2 bases, with 13 bases left in between. From germline, CDR1 is SGHTS and CDR2 YDEGEE. DNA of the CDR3: TGTGCCAGCAGCTTGGGGGGGGACAGACTCACAGATACGCAGTATTTT. This translates into CASSLGGDRLTDTQYF.

The rearrangement joins TRBV5-4 to TRBJ1-2; 7 bases line up with TRBD1. After removal of 4 bases from V and 6 bases from J, the junction contained 3 bases not matched to a gene. Germline CDR1 and CDR2: SGHNT and YYREEE (reference sequence). The CDR3 extends over 12 amino acids. Written as DNA, the CDR3 is TGTGCCAGCAGCCCGACAGGGAATGGCTACACCTTC. This encodes CASSPTGNGYTF.

The rearrangement links TRBV6-6 to TRBJ2-5; possibly TRBD2 for D (5 bases). CDR3 size: 16 residues. Trimming shortened V by 4 bases and J by 0 bases, and 15 bases separated the two germline ends. Germline values: CDR1 MNHNY, CDR2 SVGAGI (reference sequence). This CDR3 reads CASSLGIGKYQETQYF. CDR3 DNA sequence: TGTGCCAGCAGTTTGGGGATCGGGAAATACCAAGAGACCCAGTACTTC.

J is TRBJ2-1 and V is TRBV9; D is possibly TRBD2 (6 bases). Trimming removed 0 bases at V and 13 bases at J, with 11 bases between. The CDR3 is 12 amino acids. Looked up from germline, CDR1 is SGDLS and CDR2 is YYNGEE. CDR3 coding DNA: TGTGCCAGCAGCGTAGATGCGGGAAGACAGTTCTTC. This gives the protein CASSVDAGRQFF.